This T cell receptor beta chain was sequenced in a study of cytomegalovirus exposure and HLA in healthy donors. A word on this clone: Its antigen is unidentified.

Study-wide results and limits: Cytomegalovirus-associated TCR beta chains were listed, numbering 150 to 200.

CDR1 SGDLS and CDR2 YYNGEE come from the germline V gene. After removal of 0 bases from V and 4 bases from J, the junction contained 11 bases not matched to a gene. This CDR3 region has 17 residues. The donors comprised healthy bone marrow donors. PCR amplification relied on 60 Vbeta primers (plus 13 Jbeta primers). Sequenced by immunoSEQ multiplex PCR; TCRdb stores in-frame clones only, minus some. Altogether over 100,000 clones are present, roughly 76% being singletons, with the ten largest covering more than 2%. The chain joins TRBV9 to TRBJ1-2, with TRBD1 matching over 8 bases. The specimen sequenced was PBMCs. The sequence came from a man aged 25 to 40 in good health and CMV-seronegative. The CDR3 protein is CASSVGPVGQAVYGYTF. The CDR3 bases are TGTGCCAGCAGCGTAGGGCCCGTGGGACAGGCTGTCTATGGCTACACCTTC.